This T cell receptor beta chain was sequenced for a study of CD4 T cells in relation to SARS-CoV-2 and coronaviruses. Before the COVID-19 pandemic, during about 2010-2018, CD4+ T cells were taken from unexposed donors. Naive and memory CD4+ T cells were separated from cryopreserved PBMCs. Study findings and constraints: No crossreactivity against non-spike viral proteins was tested here.

Uncultured naive and memory CD4+ T cells supplied DNA for deep TCR-beta sequencing. Only in-frame clones appear in the TCRdb table, and some are missing; sequencing was by immunoSEQ multiplex PCR. This sample has 50,000 to 70,000 clones; over 70% occur once, and the top ten carry over 1.5%. This clone has only one observation. What it binds is unknown. The specimen sequenced was memory CD4+ T cells from PBMCs. This receptor was obtained from a human donor in good health.

CDR3 DNA: TGCGCCAGCACCAGGACCCACCCAGGGGTAAAAGAGACCCAGTACTTC. It encodes CASTRTHPGVKETQYF. This chain links TRBV5-1 with TRBJ2-5, with D maybe TRBD1 (6 bases). CDR3 length: 16 residues. V lost 6 bases to trimming and J lost 3 bases, with 21 bases between them. Per the germline V gene, CDR1 is SGHRS and CDR2 is YFSETQ. Combining the CDR3 with reference TRBV5-1 and TRBJ2-5 gives the whole variable domain KAGVTQTPRYLIKTRGQQVTLSCSPISGHRSVSWYQQTPGQGLQFLFEYFSETQRNKGNFPGRFSGRQFSNSRSEMNVSTLELGDSALYLCASTRTHPGVKETQYFGPGTRLLVL.